This T cell receptor beta chain was identified during a study of T-cell reconstitution after alpha-beta-depleted transplantation in children. Whole-study results and caveats: Where some patients showed high TCRbeta diversity at day 60, it came from recipient T cells and thymic progenitors that had survived. Newly produced T cells mostly accounted for T-cell counts and diversity one year post-transplant.

Molecular barcoding with unique molecular identifiers was used for the TCRbeta library. TCRdb re-analysed the PCR reads in MiXCR, keeping a single row per CDR3 protein. The repertoire includes about 200,000 distinct CDR3 sequences, about 8.2% of them detected once, and 35% sits in the top ten. In this sample, this clonotype turned up a few times. The antigen remains undetermined. Germline CDR1 is SGHRS and CDR2 is YFSETQ. V was shortened by 1 base and J by 5 bases, with 4 bases between the two germline ends. This CDR3 has 12 residues. The sequenced sample was PBMCs, mostly from graft donor cells, obtained 360 days after TCRalphabeta/CD19-depleted stem cell transplant. The receptor comes from a male patient aged 2 to 10 who had a stem cell transplant for acute myeloid leukemia, so the T cells may come from the graft donor. The chain recombines TRBV5-1 with TRBJ2-1, with D unclear. The DNA for the CDR3 is TGCGCCAGCAGCTTGAGGGACAATGAGCAGTTCTTC. Protein sequence: CASSLRDNEQFF.